One and the same sample provided the 21 T cell receptor beta chains below, sequenced in a study of tumor T cells in aggressive B-cell lymphoma. Assay: immunoSEQ multiplex PCR; the TCRdb copy retains only in-frame clones and omits some. The sample carries 790 or so clones, around 90% recorded once. Sequences were obtained from tumor tissue. The receptor set was obtained from an adult with diffuse large B cell lymphoma.

In regard to this clone: An end of the junction differs from the germline gene, which may be a read error. CDR3 nucleotides: TGTGCTAGTAGCTGGGCCCAGCTCCCCTCCTTCTATGGCTACACCTTC. This codes for CASSWAQLPSFYGYTF. J is TRBJ1-2 and V is TRBV19, with no clear D. Germline V CDR1 and CDR2: LNHDA, SQIVND (reference sequence). This CDR3 has 16 residues.

This clone came up a few times. The chain couples TRBV21-1 to TRBJ2-2; the DNA was not compared with TRBD2, the D call given in the table. TRBV21-1 is marked as a pseudogene. CDR3 length equals 19 residues. The DNA for the CDR3 is TGTGCCAGCAGCAAATCGGGACTAGCGGGAGGACCGAACACCGGGGAGCTGTTTTTT. Translating it yields CASSKSGLAGGPNTGELFF.

This clone has just a few counts. This rearrangement joins TRBV5-1 to TRBJ1-5; no reliable D call. The CDR3 covers 14 residues. Trimming left V 5 bases short and J 5 bases short, with 14 bases between. The germline V gene has CDR1 SGHRS and CDR2 YFSETQ. The CDR3 DNA follows: TGCGCCAGCAGAAGGGAGGTAGGCGATCAGCCCCAGCATTTT. This codes for CASRREVGDQPQHF.

The chain employs TRBV28 and TRBJ1-6, with TRBD1 identical over 9 bases. CDR1 and CDR2 (germline): MDHEN, SYDVKM. V shed 6 bases and J 8 bases; nucleotides not matched to a gene: 2. This CDR3 region has 13 residues. CDR3 sequence reads: CASRGQGYSPLHF. Written as DNA, the CDR3 is TGTGCCAGCAGGGGACAGGGATATTCACCCCTCCACTTT.

This sequence joins TRBV29-1 and TRBJ2-2, with TRBD2 identical over 9 bases. Germline CDR1 SQVTM, CDR2 ANQGSEA. This CDR3 is 15 amino acids long. Unmatched junction bases numbered 8, after V lost 5 bases and J lost 4 bases. CDR3 protein: CSVSSGSLSTGELFF. The CDR3 DNA reads as TGCAGCGTTAGTAGCGGGAGTTTGAGCACCGGGGAGCTGTTTTTT.

The V and J genes are TRBV5-1 and TRBJ2-7; 8 bases map to TRBD1. This CDR3 contains 14 residues. Germline V CDR1 and CDR2: SGHRS, YFSETQ. Trimming at V came to 4 bases and at J to 6 bases, leaving 9 bases not matched to a gene. CDR3 DNA: TGCGCCAGCAGCGGGGGGACAGGATCGCTCGAGCAGTACTTC. It encodes CASSGGTGSLEQYF. Filled out from reference TRBV5-1 and TRBJ2-7, the complete variable domain reads KAGVTQTPRYLIKTRGQQVTLSCSPISGHRSVSWYQQTPGQGLQFLFEYFSETQRNKGNFPGRFSGRQFSNSRSEMNVSTLELGDSALYLCASSGGTGSLEQYFGPGTRLTVT.

For this clone: One end of the junction fails to match germline, which may point to a read error. V is TRBV4-3 and J is TRBJ1-2; tentatively, D is TRBD1 (6 bases). The CDR3 totals 13 residues. Germline V gene sequence: CDR1 LGHNA, CDR2 YSLEER. The CDR3 protein is CANSQGPSEGYTF. CDR3 DNA: TGCGCCAACAGCCAGGGGCCCTCGGAAGGCTACACCTTC.

The chain uses TRBV20-1 and TRBJ1-1; D gene uncertain. Germline lookup yields CDR1 DFQATT and CDR2 SNEGSKA (reference sequence). This CDR3 spans 11 amino acids. V lost 7 bases to trimming and J lost 1 base, with 7 bases between them. The CDR3 sequence: CSEQKNTEAFF. In nucleotides, the CDR3 is TGCAGTGAACAGAAGAACACTGAAGCTTTCTTT.

The J gene is TRBJ2-3, the V gene TRBV4-3; 10 nucleotides match TRBD2. Germline-derived CDR1 and CDR2 are LGHNA and YSLEER. The CDR3 has 19 amino acids. The junction had 13 bases not matched to a gene; V was cut back by 0 bases and J by 4 bases. The CDR3 loop reads CASSQDLGPSGSRSDTQYF. DNA for the CDR3: TGCGCCAGCAGCCAAGATCTGGGCCCTAGCGGGAGTAGGTCAGATACGCAGTATTTT.

V is TRBV5-1 and J is TRBJ1-2, with TRBD1 matching 7 bases. The CDR3 extends over 13 amino acids. The germline V gene encodes CDR1 SGHRS and CDR2 YFSETQ. J gave up 5 bases and V 4 bases, and 5 bases lay outside the gene matches. The CDR3 sequence: CASSHTGVYGYTF. CDR3 in DNA: TGCGCCAGCAGCCACACAGGGGTATATGGCTACACCTTC.

The rearrangement joins TRBV19 to TRBJ2-4; 10 bases are a match to TRBD2. V shed 1 base, J shed 0 bases, and the junction held 9 bases outside the gene matches. The CDR3 is 19 amino acids. The germline V gene has CDR1 LNHDA and CDR2 SQIVND (reference sequence). DNA of the CDR3: TGTGCCAGTAGTATAGTGGCTAGCGGGGGCCTACTAGCCAAAAACATTCAGTACTTC. Its protein product is CASSIVASGGLLAKNIQYF.

The chain is built from TRBV19 and TRBJ2-1, with 12 bases that match TRBD2. This CDR3 has 15 amino acids. The germline CDR1 and CDR2 sequences are LNHDA and SQIVND (reference sequence). V trimming: 8 bases; J trimming: 6 bases; junction bases outside the gene matches: 8. The CDR3 nucleotides read TGTGCCAGTGACTTGACTAGCGGGAGTAGCAATGAGCAGTTCTTC. Its translation: CASDLTSGSSNEQFF.

This chain connects TRBV5-1 to TRBJ1-3; weak D call: TRBD1 (6 bases). Between the trimmed V and J ends, which lost 0 bases and 6 bases, there was a span of 13 bases. This CDR3 contains 15 residues. Looked up from germline, CDR1 is SGHRS and CDR2 is YFSETQ. The CDR3 sequence: CASSLGTAQENTIYF. For the CDR3, the DNA is TGCGCCAGCAGCTTGGGGACAGCCCAGGAAAACACCATATATTTT.

This clone was counted a few times. CDR3 DNA: TGTGCCAGCAGTTGGGAAGCGGGGGCCCCCTACAATGAGCAGTTCTTC. Translated: CASSWEAGAPYNEQFF. The rearrangement joins TRBV6-5 to TRBJ2-1; 8 nucleotides match TRBD2. The ends lost 4 bases at V and 2 bases at J; junction bases unmatched: 7. Per germline, CDR1 MNHEY and CDR2 SVGAGI. The CDR3 covers 16 residues.

The chain combines TRBV5-4 with TRBJ2-7; D call uncertain. Germline loops: CDR1 SGHNT, CDR2 YYREEE (reference sequence). The CDR3 covers 14 residues. V was pared by 5 bases and J by 2 bases, with 14 bases between. Here the CDR3 DNA reads TGTGCCAGCAGTCGAGGAGTAGTTCCCTACGAGCAGTACTTC. As protein: CASSRGVVPYEQYF. Variable domain in full (rest from reference TRBV5-4 and TRBJ2-7): ETGVTQSPTHLIKTRGQQVTLRCSSQSGHNTVSWYQQALGQGPQFIFQYYREEENGRGNFPPRFSGLQFPNYSSELNVNALELDDSALYLCASSRGVVPYEQYFGPGTRLTVT.

This clone was seen a single time. The gene calls are TRBV18 and TRBJ1-3, with a tentative D call TRBD1 (5 bases). Germline V lookup: CDR1 KGHSH, CDR2 LQKENI. V lost 2 bases and J 0 bases, leaving 14 bases between the germline ends. This CDR3 is 17 amino acids long. CDR3 in DNA: TGTGCCAGCTCACCAAAGTCCGGACATACCTCTGGAAACACCATATATTTT. Its translation is CASSPKSGHTSGNTIYF.

This rearrangement joins TRBV11-2 to TRBJ2-1; 7 bases are shared with TRBD2. The ends lost 4 bases at V and 7 bases at J; junction bases unmatched: 19. Looked up from germline, CDR1 is SGHAT and CDR2 is FQNNGV. CDR3 size: 18 residues. CDR3 amino acids: CASSYLSSGRGRLNEQFF. The CDR3 DNA reads TGTGCCAGCAGCTACCTCTCTAGCGGAAGAGGTAGGTTAAATGAGCAGTTCTTC. Variable domain in full (rest from reference TRBV11-2 and TRBJ2-1): EAGVAQSPRYKIIEKRQSVAFWCNPISGHATLYWYQQILGQGPKLLIQFQNNGVVDDSQLPKDRFSAERLKGVDSTLKIQPAKLEDSAVYLCASSYLSSGRGRLNEQFFGPGTRLTVL.

V usage is TRBV5-1 and J usage is TRBJ1-2; D is uncertain. CDR1 SGHRS and CDR2 YFSETQ come from the germline V gene. The CDR3 is made up of 13 amino acids. The V gene lost 0 bases and the J gene lost 6 bases, with 9 bases spanning the gap. The DNA of the CDR3 is TGCGCCAGCAGCTTGGCCGGCCTAGATGGCTACACCTTC. As protein: CASSLAGLDGYTF.

The genes are TRBV28 and TRBJ2-7; 7 nucleotides match TRBD1. V shed 5 bases, J shed 5 bases, and the junction held 9 bases outside the gene matches. CDR3 length equals 14 residues. CDR1 is MDHEN and CDR2 is SYDVKM in the germline V gene. The CDR3 reads CASSGGQLWNEQYF. DNA for the CDR3: TGTGCCAGCAGTGGGGGACAGTTGTGGAACGAGCAGTACTTC. Complete variable domain (other parts from reference TRBV28 and TRBJ2-7): DVKVTQSSRYLVKRTGEKVFLECVQDMDHENMFWYRQDPGLGLRLIYFSYDVKMKEKGDIPEGYSVSREKKERFSLILESASTNQTSMYLCASSGGQLWNEQYFGPGTRLTVT.

A remark on this clone: Compared with germline, one end of the junction differs, possibly owing to a read error. The chain has TRBV5-1 and TRBJ2-3; tentatively, D is TRBD2 (7 bases). The CDR3 consists of 17 residues. Per germline, CDR1 SGHRS and CDR2 YFSETQ. The CDR3 coding sequence is TGCGCCAGCAGCTTGGTGGGTGCGGGAGAGCGGACAGATACACAGTATTTT. Translation: CASSLVGAGERTDTQYF.

Worth noting for this clone: It is likely a read error, because the conserved phenylalanine at the end of the CDR3 is missing. V usage is TRBV5-1 and J usage is TRBJ1-2, with 12 bases identical to TRBD1. Trimming cost V 2 bases and J 7 bases; bases outside gene matches: 6. The CDR3 totals 15 residues. The V gene's germline CDR1 is SGHRS and CDR2 YFSETQ. The CDR3 loop reads CASSFKGQGASGYTL. CDR3 bases: TGCGCCAGCAGCTTCAAGGGACAGGGGGCGTCTGGCTACACCCTC.